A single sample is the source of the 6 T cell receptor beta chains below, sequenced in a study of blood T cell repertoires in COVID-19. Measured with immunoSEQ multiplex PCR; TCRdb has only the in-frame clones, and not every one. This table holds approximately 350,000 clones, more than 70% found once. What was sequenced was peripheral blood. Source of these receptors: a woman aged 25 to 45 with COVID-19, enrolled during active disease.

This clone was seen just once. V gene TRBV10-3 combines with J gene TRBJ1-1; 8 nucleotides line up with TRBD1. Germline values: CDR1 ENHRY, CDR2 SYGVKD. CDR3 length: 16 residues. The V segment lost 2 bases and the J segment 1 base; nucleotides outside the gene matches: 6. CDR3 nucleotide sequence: TGTGCCATCAGTGAGACCCTAGACAGGGGGAACACTGAAGCTTTCTTT. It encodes CAISETLDRGNTEAFF.

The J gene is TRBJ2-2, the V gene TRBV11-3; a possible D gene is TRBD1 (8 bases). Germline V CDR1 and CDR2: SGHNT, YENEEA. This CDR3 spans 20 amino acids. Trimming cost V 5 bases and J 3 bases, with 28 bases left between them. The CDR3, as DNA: TGTGCCAGCAGCCCAGGGGGGGCAGGGGGCTTGTTTGTGGACACCGGGGAGCTGTTTTTT. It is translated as CASSPGGAGGLFVDTGELFF.

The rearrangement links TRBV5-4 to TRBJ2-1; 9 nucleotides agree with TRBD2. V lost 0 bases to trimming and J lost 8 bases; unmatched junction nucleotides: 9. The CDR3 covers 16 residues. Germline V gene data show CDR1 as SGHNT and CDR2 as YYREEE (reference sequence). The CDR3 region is CASSLGGRALSDEQFF. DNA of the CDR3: TGTGCCAGCAGCTTGGGCGGGAGGGCCTTATCCGATGAGCAGTTCTTC.

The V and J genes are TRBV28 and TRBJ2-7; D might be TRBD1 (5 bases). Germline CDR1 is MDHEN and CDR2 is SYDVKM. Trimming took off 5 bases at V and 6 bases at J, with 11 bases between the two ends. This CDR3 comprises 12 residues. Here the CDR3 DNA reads TGTGCCAGCAGTGCCCAGGGATCCGAGCAGTACGTC. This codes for CASSAQGSEQYV.

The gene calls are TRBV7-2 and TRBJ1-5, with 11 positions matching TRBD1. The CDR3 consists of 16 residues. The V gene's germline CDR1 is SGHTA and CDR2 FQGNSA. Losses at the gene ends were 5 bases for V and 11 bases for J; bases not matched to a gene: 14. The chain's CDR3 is CASSLLGQGASTAQHF. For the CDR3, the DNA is TGTGCCAGCAGCCTCCTAGGACAGGGGGCCTCTACAGCCCAGCATTTT.

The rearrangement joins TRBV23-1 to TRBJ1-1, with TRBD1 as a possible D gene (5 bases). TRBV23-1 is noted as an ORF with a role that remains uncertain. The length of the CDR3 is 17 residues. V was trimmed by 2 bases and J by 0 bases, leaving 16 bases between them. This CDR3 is CASSQTTRQKLNTEAFF. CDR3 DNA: TGCGCCAGCAGTCAAACCACACGACAGAAACTGAACACTGAAGCTTTCTTT.